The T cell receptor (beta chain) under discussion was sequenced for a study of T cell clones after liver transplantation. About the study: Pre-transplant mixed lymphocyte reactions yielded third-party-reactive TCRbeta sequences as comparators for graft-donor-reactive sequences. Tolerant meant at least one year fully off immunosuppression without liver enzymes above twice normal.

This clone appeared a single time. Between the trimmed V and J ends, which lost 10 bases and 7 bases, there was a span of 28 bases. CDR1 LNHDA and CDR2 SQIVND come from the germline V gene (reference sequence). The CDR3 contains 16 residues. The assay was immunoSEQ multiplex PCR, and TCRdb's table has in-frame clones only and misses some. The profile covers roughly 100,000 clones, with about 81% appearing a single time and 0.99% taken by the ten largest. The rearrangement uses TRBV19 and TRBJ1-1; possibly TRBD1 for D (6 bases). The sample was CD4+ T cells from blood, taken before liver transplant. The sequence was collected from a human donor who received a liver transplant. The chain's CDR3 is CATSRGLGAGEGEAFF. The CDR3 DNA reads TGTGCCACTTCTCGAGGCCTTGGGGCAGGGGAAGGTGAAGCTTTCTTT.